This T cell receptor beta chain was identified in a study of cytomegalovirus exposure and HLA in healthy donors. The J segment lost 2 bases and the V segment lost 0 bases, leaving 2 bases of the junction unmatched. Per the germline V gene, CDR1 is SGHDT and CDR2 is YYEEEE. This CDR3 has 14 amino acids. Study-level results: Altogether, some 170 TCR beta chains were recorded as cytomegalovirus-associated. In the 95 to 150 validation repertoires, roughly 94% of cluster scores exceeded 0, per a later analysis. A few CMV-associated chains were confirmed in vitro to be specific for CMV antigens.

As to this clone: The antigen is undetermined.

Clones were sequenced by immunoSEQ multiplex PCR, and TCRdb holds only the in-frame ones, with some missing. The repertoire holds roughly 330,000 clones, with about nine tenths as singletons. This sequence joins TRBV5-6 and TRBJ2-7, with 7 bases identical to TRBD1. This sequence originates from a woman in her thirties in good health and CMV-seropositive. The sequenced sample was PBMCs. The CDR3 sequence is CASSLVDRAYEQYF. In DNA form, the CDR3 reads TGTGCCAGCAGCTTGGTAGACAGGGCCTACGAGCAGTACTTC.